The source of this TCR beta chain is a study of blood T cell repertoires in COVID-19 (dated by TCRdb to about 2020). About the study as a whole: Samples covering the acute and convalescent phases of COVID-19 were provided by collaborators in the United States, Italy and Spain. Samples came from the ongoing ImmuneRACE study (first 160 participants) plus 1,254 subjects from 6 global collaborators. Where HLA class I and class II types were available, the types were taken from metadata supplied by the sample provider, not from assay-based typing. Subjects who had been exposed to COVID-19, were actively infected with it, or had recovered from it provided the deeply sampled blood TCRbeta repertoires that made up the dataset. The prospective study material was composed of cDNA or gDNA derived from T cells, B-cell-depleted T cells, or PBMCs. The repertoires were made available in a free public database intended to serve as a resource for research on the immune response to SARS-CoV-2. A de-identified subject ID, COVID-19 status, age in years and sex were almost always included in the sample metadata.

TCRbeta CDR3 regions were amplified from genomic DNA using the immunoSEQ Assay, a bias-controlled multiplex PCR. The authors' analysis ran thus. Within the assay, amplification of reference gene primers was used to estimate how many nucleated cells each sample contained. To quantify the absolute abundance of each unique TCRbeta CDR3 rearrangement, sequence reads were collapsed and filtered. Productive Simpson clonality was computed per sample as the square root of Simpson's diversity index over productive rearrangements. TCRdb took this table from immuneACCESS and kept in-frame rearrangements with V and J called. Such tables lack part of the clones; where checked against another copy, unresolved V genes explain under half of the gap, and the rest is unexplained. That table furnishes V, J and clone size, whereas the DNA furnished D and trimming. In all, the sample holds roughly 200,000 clones, and 86% of those were seen once. The ten largest clones take up less than 3.5% of the sample.

Here V drops 0 bases and J drops 1 base, and the junction holds 10 bases not matched to any gene. The germline V gene (reference sequence) supplies CDR1 SEHNR and CDR2 FQNEAQ. The cysteine opens and the phenylalanine closes a CDR3 of 18 amino acids. The DNA shown is the 54-base CDR3, in frame from base 1. Study-level results and caveats: The quantity of clinical and demographic metadata differed by source and by participant and was supplied without curation.

Collaborating institutions collected whole blood in K2EDTA tubes following their own protocols. Collaborator samples were shipped for TCRbeta analysis as frozen whole blood, isolated PBMCs, or DNA extracted from either sample type. A remark on this clone: It lacks a known antigen. No much larger clonotype is one base removed from it; base qualities were not supplied.

The rearrangement combines TRBV7-9 with TRBJ2-3; 7 bases in the middle match TRBD1. Sequencing input: peripheral blood. The sequence was obtained from a woman younger than 45 with active or convalescent COVID-19. The DNA is as follows: TGTGCCAGCAGCTTAGCGTTAATCAGGGACAGCGGCACAGATACGCAGTATTTT. Translated, this gives CASSLALIRDSGTDTQYF.